The 20 T cell receptor beta chains below were found in one sample sequenced in a study of T cell changes during pregnancy in multiple sclerosis. Method: immunoSEQ multiplex PCR; TCRdb's copy keeps in-frame clones and lacks some. The repertoire holds about 46,000 clones, with about 91% as singletons. This sample comprised CD8+ T cells from peripheral blood mononuclear cells, obtained in the second trimester of pregnancy. These receptors were taken from a female donor with multiple sclerosis, enrolled in a pregnancy study.

The V and J genes are TRBV4-2 and TRBJ1-1; D unresolved. V lost 0 bases to trimming and J lost 11 bases, with 10 bases between them. The CDR3 runs 12 residues. Germline V CDR1 and CDR2: LGHNA, YNFKEQ. In nucleotides, the CDR3 is TGTGCCAGCAGCCAAGATGTTTTAGAGGCTTTCTTT. Amino acids: CASSQDVLEAFF.

This clone has only one observation. V gene TRBV4-3 combines with J gene TRBJ2-7; 7 bases map to TRBD1. V lost 1 base, J lost 0 bases, and 6 bases stayed unmatched. The CDR3 contains 16 residues. Germline values: CDR1 LGHNA, CDR2 YSLEER. The CDR3 is CASSQVDRDSSYEQYF. The DNA of the CDR3 is TGCGCCAGCAGCCAAGTGGACCGGGACAGCTCCTACGAGCAGTACTTC.

The V gene is TRBV2, the J gene TRBJ2-5; TRBD1 is a possible D gene (6 bases). There are 15 residues in the CDR3. Trimming shortened V by 1 base and J by 5 bases, and 14 bases separated the two germline ends. Per germline, CDR1 SNHLY and CDR2 FYNNEI. In DNA form, the CDR3 reads TGTGCCAGCAGTGAAGAATCAGGGGCTGGGGAGACCCAGTACTTC. Protein: CASSEESGAGETQYF.

The chain recombines TRBV5-1 with TRBJ1-1; no definite D call. Germline CDR1 reads SGHRS; CDR2 reads YFSETQ. The CDR3 is 13 residues long. Trimming pared 4 bases from V and 1 base from J, leaving 8 bases between. This chain's CDR3 is CASSITWNTEAFF. CDR3 nucleotides: TGCGCCAGCAGCATTACATGGAACACTGAAGCTTTCTTT.

J is TRBJ1-4 and V is TRBV9; the D gene is possibly TRBD1 (5 bases). The CDR3 length is 14 residues. Germline values: CDR1 SGDLS, CDR2 YYNGEE. V lost 3 bases and J 3 bases, leaving 9 bases between the germline ends. The CDR3, as DNA: TGTGCCAGCAGCGAAGGGGACTCTAATGAAAAACTGTTTTTT. Translated, it gives CASSEGDSNEKLFF.

This chain's CDR3 is CASSLGLAGENEQFF. Here the CDR3 DNA reads TGTGCCAGCAGCTTAGGGCTAGCGGGGGAGAATGAGCAGTTCTTC. V is TRBV13 and J is TRBJ2-1; 10 bases match TRBD2. Unmatched junction bases numbered 3, after V lost 0 bases and J lost 7 bases. Germline CDR1 reads PRHDT; CDR2 reads FYEKMQ (reference sequence). CDR3 length: 15 residues.

The V gene is TRBV4-1, the J gene TRBJ2-7, with a possible D match to TRBD1 (6 bases). CDR3 length equals 13 residues. V was shortened by 3 bases and J by 3 bases, with 9 bases between the two germline ends. Germline CDR1 is MGHRA and CDR2 is YSYEKL. CDR3 nucleotide sequence: TGCGCCAGCAGCCATACAGGGAACTACGAGCAGTACTTC. It is translated as CASSHTGNYEQYF.

V and J are TRBV19 and TRBJ1-1, with TRBD1 as a possible D gene (5 bases). V lost 3 bases and J 3 bases, leaving 17 bases between the germline ends. The CDR3 extends over 16 amino acids. CDR1 is LNHDA and CDR2 is SQIVND in the germline V gene (reference sequence). DNA of the CDR3: TGTGCCAGTAGTATCTTCCCACCAGGGCCGGACACTGAAGCTTTCTTT. It codes for CASSIFPPGPDTEAFF. The full variable domain, rest sourced from reference TRBV19 and TRBJ1-1, is DGGITQSPKYLFRKEGQNVTLSCEQNLNHDAMYWYRQDPGQGLRLIYYSQIVNDFQKGDIAEGYSVSREKKESFPLTVTSAQKNPTAFYLCASSIFPPGPDTEAFFGQGTRLTVV.

The V and J genes are TRBV7-9 and TRBJ2-7; D is possibly TRBD1 (6 bases). V dropped 8 bases and J dropped 1 base, with 12 bases sitting between them. Germline-derived CDR1 and CDR2 are SEHNR and FQNEAQ (reference sequence). The CDR3 covers 13 residues. CDR3: CASGGDRSYEQYF. The DNA for the CDR3 is TGTGCCAGCGGGGGAGACAGGTCCTACGAGCAGTACTTC.

The chain recombines TRBV7-6 with TRBJ2-1; D gene ambiguous. Trimming removed 3 bases at V and 4 bases at J, with 10 bases between. Germline V CDR1 and CDR2: SGHVS, FNYEAQ. CDR3 size: 14 residues. CDR3 sequence reads: CASSFGGSYNEQFF. The CDR3 DNA reads as TGTGCCAGCAGCTTCGGCGGTTCTTACAATGAGCAGTTCTTC.

The chain has TRBV21-1 and TRBJ1-2; the table calls TRBD1, which could not be checked here. TRBV21-1 represents a pseudogene. The CDR3 extends over 19 amino acids. CDR3 sequence: CASITTSGQGMSPNYGYTF. The CDR3 DNA reads as TGTGCCAGCATCACAACCTCCGGACAGGGTATGTCGCCTAACTATGGCTACACCTTC.

The CDR3 region has the DNA TGTGCCAGCAGTACCGGACTTTTTTACACCTTC. This codes for CASSTGLFYTF. This chain uses TRBV6-5 with TRBJ1-2; D gene unclear. V was cut by 5 bases and J by 11 bases, with 12 bases left in between. The CDR3 extends over 11 amino acids. Germline V gene lookup returns CDR1 MNHEY and CDR2 SVGAGI.

The rearrangement uses TRBV6-5 and TRBJ1-1; 8 nucleotides agree with TRBD1. Germline CDR1 reads MNHEY; CDR2 reads SVGAGI. Losses at the gene ends were 6 bases for V and 5 bases for J; bases not matched to a gene: 8. This CDR3 is built from 14 residues. The CDR3 protein is CASSPGQGLTEAFF. The CDR3 DNA follows: TGTGCCAGCAGCCCCGGACAGGGTTTGACTGAAGCTTTCTTT.

The chain employs TRBV9 and TRBJ1-4; no firm D call. Germline lookup yields CDR1 SGDLS and CDR2 YYNGEE. The CDR3 is 16 residues long. Trimming took off 4 bases at V and 5 bases at J, with 18 bases between the two ends. Here the CDR3 DNA reads TGTGCCAGCAGCCCCTACGCGCGGGGAACCAATGAAAAACTGTTTTTT. Its translation: CASSPYARGTNEKLFF. Variable domain in full (rest from reference TRBV9 and TRBJ1-4): DSGVTQTPKHLITATGQRVTLRCSPRSGDLSVYWYQQSLDQGLQFLIQYYNGEERAKGNILERFSAQQFPDLHSELNLSSLELGDSALYFCASSPYARGTNEKLFFGSGTQLSVL.

CDR3 sequence reads: CASSQEERDTEAFF. The CDR3 region has the DNA TGCGCCAGCAGCCAAGAAGAGAGGGACACTGAAGCTTTCTTT. This chain links TRBV4-3 with TRBJ1-1, with no clear D. V was clipped by 0 bases and J by 3 bases, with 8 bases between them. From germline, CDR1 is LGHNA and CDR2 YSLEER. The CDR3 is made up of 14 amino acids.

V usage is TRBV5-6 and J usage is TRBJ2-7, with 7 bases matching TRBD1. CDR1 is SGHDT and CDR2 is YYEEEE in the germline V gene. V shed 4 bases and J 2 bases; nucleotides not matched to a gene: 6. This CDR3 is 14 amino acids long. The CDR3 DNA reads as TGTGCCAGCAGCGGGGGACAGAAGCCCTACGAGCAGTACTTC. This codes for CASSGGQKPYEQYF.

This clone was counted once. The chain employs TRBV9 and TRBJ1-2, with D tentatively TRBD1 (6 bases). V lost 1 base to trimming and J lost 8 bases, with 9 bases between them. The CDR3 runs 12 residues. Germline V gene data show CDR1 as SGDLS and CDR2 as YYNGEE. The chain's CDR3 is CASSVPDSGYTF. In DNA, the CDR3 is TGTGCCAGCAGCGTACCGGACAGCGGCTACACCTTC.

The chain uses TRBV27 and TRBJ2-2; 13 bases fit TRBD2. Trimming took 4 bases from V and 6 from J; bases not matched to a gene: 5. CDR3 length: 16 residues. Germline CDR1 and CDR2: MNHEY and SMNVEV (reference sequence). The CDR3 DNA reads as TGTGCCAGCAGTTCCCTGACTAGCGGGGGGCCCGGGGAGCTGTTTTTT. Translation gives CASSSLTSGGPGELFF.

This chain connects TRBV4-3 to TRBJ2-7; possibly TRBD2 for D (5 bases). This CDR3 is 15 amino acids long. The germline CDR1 and CDR2 sequences are LGHNA and YSLEER. Trimming removed 0 bases at V and 0 bases at J, with 9 bases between. For the CDR3, the DNA is TGCGCCAGCAGCCAAGAAGGACTGCCCTCCTACGAGCAGTACTTC. Translated: CASSQEGLPSYEQYF.

J is TRBJ2-5 and V is TRBV7-2, with 8 bases lining up with TRBD1. Germline CDR1 is SGHTA and CDR2 is FQGNSA. V lost 5 bases, J lost 7 bases, and 9 bases stayed unmatched. CDR3 length equals 14 residues. The CDR3 loop is CASSTDRGPGTQYF. CDR3 DNA sequence: TGTGCCAGCAGCACCGACAGGGGTCCTGGGACCCAGTACTTC.